These T cell receptor beta chains were read from a single sample in a study of blood T cell repertoires in COVID-19. Clones were read by immunoSEQ multiplex PCR, and TCRdb kept only the in-frame ones, dropping some. The sample yields about 270,000 clones, more than 80% seen once. The material sequenced was PBMCs or T cells enriched from blood (not recorded which). The receptors derive from a woman aged 18-29 years who had recovered from COVID-19. Both conserved end residues are part of each CDR3. A D gene is named only where the DNA matches it firmly. Clone size is not always given. Where it is, it says once, few, many or a class for expanded clones.

clone_size	cdr3_length	d_call	v_call	j_call	cdr3_aa	cdr3_nt
-	14	TRBD1	TRBV3-1/TRBV3-2	TRBJ2-7	CASSHRTGEGEQYF	TGTGCCAGCAGCCACCGGACAGGGGAGGGCGAGCAGTACTTC
-	15	-	TRBV2	TRBJ1-5	CASSEASGLISAQHF	TGTGCCAGCAGTGAAGCATCAGGTTTGATTTCGGCCCAGCATTTT
-	16	TRBD1	TRBV28	TRBJ1-6	CASSWGTADYNSPLHF	TGTGCCAGCAGTTGGGGGACAGCCGATTATAATTCACCCCTCCACTTT
-	13	-	TRBV12-3/TRBV12-4	TRBJ1-2	CASSVTQGYGYTF	TGTGCCAGCAGCGTGACCCAGGGATATGGCTACACCTTC
-	14	-	TRBV5-1	TRBJ2-5	CASRIGLGQETQYF	TGCGCCAGCAGAATTGGTCTAGGACAAGAGACCCAGTACTTC
-	13	-	TRBV15	TRBJ1-3	CATWSNSGNTIYF	TGTGCCACCTGGAGTAACTCTGGAAACACCATATATTTT
-	14	-	TRBV6-5	TRBJ1-4	CASSISLSNEKLFF	TGTGCCAGCAGTATTAGTCTTTCTAATGAAAAACTGTTTTTT
-	14	-	TRBV28	TRBJ1-5	CASSFGNSNQPQHF	TGTGCCAGCAGTTTCGGGAATAGCAATCAGCCCCAGCATTTT
-	13	TRBD1	TRBV5-1	TRBJ2-7	CASRGTGANEQYF	TGCGCCAGCAGAGGGACAGGGGCTAACGAGCAGTACTTC
-	13	TRBD1	TRBV29-1	TRBJ1-1	CSAPGQGVTEAFF	TGCAGCGCTCCGGGACAGGGAGTCACTGAAGCTTTCTTT
-	14	TRBD1	TRBV5-5	TRBJ1-6	CASSLGQGDSPLHF	TGTGCCAGCAGCTTGGGACAGGGAGATTCACCCCTCCACTTT
-	14	-	TRBV7-2	TRBJ2-5	CASSLVRASETQYF	TGTGCCAGCAGCTTAGTGAGGGCTTCAGAGACCCAGTACTTC
-	10	-	TRBV5-4	TRBJ2-5	CAHPWGVQYF	TGTGCCCACCCCTGGGGAGTCCAGTACTTC
-	14	TRBD1	TRBV2	TRBJ2-7	CASRIQGARYEQYF	TGTGCCAGCAGAATACAGGGGGCGAGGTACGAGCAGTACTTC
-	18	TRBD1	TRBV7-8	TRBJ1-5	CASFPRPWTGYSNQPQHF	TGTGCCAGCTTCCCTAGACCTTGGACAGGATATAGCAATCAGCCCCAGCATTTT
-	18	-	TRBV18	TRBJ1-3	CASSPGPIMGASGNTIYF	TGTGCCAGCTCGCCAGGCCCTATAATGGGCGCATCTGGAAACACCATATATTTT
-	14	TRBD1	TRBV9	TRBJ1-1	CASSATGIFTEAFF	TGTGCCAGCAGCGCGACAGGGATCTTCACTGAAGCTTTCTTT
-	20	TRBD2	TRBV19	TRBJ2-2	CASSIGPPGALAGAFGELFF	TGTGCCAGTAGTATTGGCCCACCTGGGGCACTAGCGGGGGCGTTCGGGGAGCTGTTTTTT
-	15	TRBD1	TRBV5-1	TRBJ2-5	CASSTRDRGRETQYF	TGCGCCAGCAGCACCCGAGACAGGGGACGGGAGACCCAGTACTTC
-	18	-	TRBV28	TRBJ2-5	CASSFTLGRQESQETQYF	TGTGCCAGCAGTTTCACGCTAGGACGACAGGAGTCCCAAGAGACCCAGTACTTC
-	12	-	TRBV6-5	TRBJ1-1	CASNPRTGEAFF	TGTGCCAGCAACCCTAGAACAGGGGAAGCTTTCTTT
-	15	-	TRBV5-4	TRBJ2-3	CASSRKGTDTDTQYF	TGTGCCAGCAGCCGGAAAGGGACTGACACAGATACGCAGTATTTT
-	13	TRBD1	TRBV30	TRBJ1-5	CAWSGTGNQPQHF	TGTGCCTGGAGTGGGACAGGGAATCAGCCCCAGCATTTT
-	14	-	TRBV28	TRBJ1-4	CASSLRLPNEKLFF	TGTGCCAGCAGTTTACGTCTCCCTAATGAAAAACTGTTTTTT
-	16	-	TRBV7-6	TRBJ2-1	CASSLIRASSYNEQFF	TGTGCCAGCAGTTTGATCAGGGCTAGCTCCTACAATGAGCAGTTCTTC
once	13	-	TRBV6-5	TRBJ2-7	CASSLGGLREQYF	TGTGCCAGCAGTCTGGGGGGGCTGAGGGAGCAGTACTTC
once	14	TRBD1	TRBV2	TRBJ1-2	CASNDRDGISGYTF	TGTGCCAGCAACGACAGGGACGGTATATCGGGCTACACCTTC
-	16	TRBD1	TRBV7-9	TRBJ2-6	CASSWTGGSGANVLTF	TGTGCCAGCAGCTGGACAGGGGGCTCTGGGGCCAACGTCCTGACTTTC
-	16	-	TRBV7-6	TRBJ1-1	CASSDIPGGRRTEAFF	TGTGCCAGCAGCGATATACCGGGGGGGAGAAGAACTGAAGCTTTCTTT
-	16	-	TRBV18	TRBJ1-2	CASSPSSSLANYGYTF	TGTGCCAGCTCACCAAGCTCCTCCCTTGCTAACTATGGCTACACCTTC
-	14	TRBD1	TRBV6-6	TRBJ2-3	CASSLGRGPDTQYF	TGTGCCAGCAGTTTAGGCAGGGGGCCAGATACGCAGTATTTT
few	15	TRBD1	TRBV7-7	TRBJ2-1	CASSHSPGQANEQFF	TGTGCTAGCAGCCATTCCCCGGGACAGGCTAATGAGCAGTTCTTC
-	13	TRBD1	TRBV7-8	TRBJ1-1	CASSSGQVAEAFF	TGTGCCAGCAGCTCGGGACAGGTGGCTGAAGCTTTCTTT
-	17	-	TRBV9	TRBJ1-1	CASSALFRGGTDTEAFF	TGTGCCAGCAGCGCCTTATTCCGTGGGGGGACGGACACTGAAGCTTTCTTT
-	16	TRBD2	TRBV7-3	TRBJ2-3	CASSSGLAGLTDTQYF	TGTGCCAGCAGCTCCGGACTAGCGGGGCTCACAGATACGCAGTATTTT
-	15	TRBD1	TRBV7-2	TRBJ2-5	CASSPGTASQETQYF	TGTGCCAGCAGCCCAGGGACAGCTTCACAAGAGACCCAGTACTTC
-	15	-	TRBV9	TRBJ2-3	CASSPIGQGLDTQYF	TGTGCCAGCAGCCCCATTGGGCAGGGCCTAGATACGCAGTATTTT
-	14	-	TRBV19	TRBJ1-2	CASSIWGDNYGYTF	TGTGCCAGTAGTATTTGGGGGGATAACTATGGCTACACCTTC
-	14	-	TRBV7-8	TRBJ1-6	CASSQQFDNSPLHF	TGTGCCAGCAGCCAACAATTCGATAATTCACCCCTCCACTTT
-	13	-	TRBV25-1	TRBJ1-1	CASSLTGNTEAFF	TGTGCCAGCAGTCTCACAGGGAACACTGAAGCTTTCTTT
-	17	TRBD1	TRBV28	TRBJ1-5	CASSYTPGQQTDQPQHF	TGTGCCAGCAGTTATACACCGGGACAGCAAACCGATCAGCCCCAGCATTTT
-	15	TRBD1	TRBV18	TRBJ2-7	CASSTGTGSFYEQYF	TGTGCCAGCTCAACCGGGACAGGGAGTTTTTACGAGCAGTACTTC
-	14	TRBD1	TRBV6-1	TRBJ2-7	CASSEAGTAYEQYF	TGTGCCAGCAGTGAAGCGGGGACAGCCTACGAGCAGTACTTC
once	14	TRBD2	TRBV3-1/TRBV3-2	TRBJ2-1	CASSQGRGANEQFF	TGTGCCAGCAGCCAGGGGCGGGGGGCCAATGAGCAGTTCTTC
-	12	-	TRBV11-3	TRBJ1-1	CASSSGVTEAFF	TGTGCCAGCAGTTCCGGGGTCACTGAAGCTTTCTTT
-	13	-	TRBV2	TRBJ2-7	CASSVRGNYEQYF	TGTGCCAGCAGTGTCAGGGGAAACTACGAGCAGTACTTC